These 30 T cell receptor beta chains came from one sample sequenced in a study of T cells after yellow fever vaccination. TCRdb re-analysed the 5' RACE reads in MiXCR, keeping a single row per CDR3 protein. The profile shows around 300,000 distinct CDR3 sequences, 13% of them singletons. Specimen: CD4+ T cells sorted from PBMCs, collected 45 days after the yellow fever booster vaccination. The receptor set was obtained from a man aged 25 to 40 who received the YFV17D yellow fever vaccine.

This clonotype appeared many times. A junction boundary mismatches the germline segment, possibly from a read error. The rearrangement joins TRBV20-1 to TRBJ2-1; no reliable D call. CDR3 length: 11 residues. Germline assignment: CDR1 DFQATT and CDR2 SNEGSKA (reference sequence). DNA of the CDR3: TGCAGTGCTAGAGATTTTGCCGACGAAGGCTTC. Translating it yields CSARDFADEGF.

The gene calls are TRBV27 and TRBJ2-3; TRBD2 agrees at 7 bases. The germline gives CDR1 MNHEY, CDR2 SMNVEV (reference sequence). J was trimmed by 2 bases and V by 3 bases; bases with no gene match: 5. The CDR3 contains 15 residues. CDR3 in DNA: TGTGCCAGCAGTTTGGGGGGGGGACCCACAGATACGCAGTATTTT. It specifies CASSLGGGPTDTQYF.

The chain combines TRBV5-5 with TRBJ2-3; 14 bases line up with TRBD2. CDR3 length equals 16 residues. Germline CDR1 is SGHKS and CDR2 is YYEKEE (reference sequence). Unmatched junction bases numbered 4, after V lost 4 bases and J lost 3 bases. The CDR3 bases are TGTGCCAGCAGCATTGGGACTAGCGGGAGTACAGATACGCAGTATTTT. Translating gives CASSIGTSGSTDTQYF.

This clonotype was observed a handful of times. The genes are TRBV20-1 and TRBJ2-1; a weak D match, TRBD2 (6 bases). The V gene's germline CDR1 is DFQATT and CDR2 SNEGSKA (reference sequence). Trimming took off 3 bases at V and 6 bases at J, with 12 bases between the two ends. This CDR3 comprises 13 residues. The chain's CDR3 is CSASHPGGNEQFF. CDR3 bases: TGCAGTGCTAGTCATCCCGGGGGCAATGAGCAGTTCTTC.

The chain couples TRBV27 to TRBJ2-7, with unresolved D. V lost 4 bases and J 4 bases, leaving 20 bases between the germline ends. CDR1 and CDR2 (germline): MNHEY, SMNVEV (reference sequence). CDR3 length: 16 residues. The CDR3 coding sequence is TGTGCCAGCAGTTCCAGCGTTATCAGATCAATGTACGAGCAGTACTTC. Protein product: CASSSSVIRSMYEQYF.

This clonotype occurred many times. The chain carries TRBV20-1 and TRBJ2-6, with unresolved D. Germline assignment: CDR1 DFQATT and CDR2 SNEGSKA (reference sequence). The CDR3 has 14 residues. V was shortened by 3 bases and J by 0 bases, with 6 bases between the two germline ends. CDR3 bases: TGCAGTGCTAGGGCTGTCTCTGGGGCCAACGTCCTGACTTTC. The encoded protein is CSARAVSGANVLTF.

This clonotype was detected a few times. V and J are TRBV20-1 and TRBJ2-5; unclear D gene. The CDR3 is 13 amino acids. Looked up from germline, CDR1 is DFQATT and CDR2 is SNEGSKA (reference sequence). V lost 0 bases and J lost 4, with 9 bases in between. CDR3 region: CSARDALAETQYF. The CDR3 nucleotides are TGCAGTGCTAGAGATGCCCTCGCAGAGACCCAGTACTTC.

This clonotype has ten or more counts. The chain joins TRBV2 to TRBJ2-1; 15 bases agree with TRBD2. CDR1 and CDR2 from the germline V gene are SNHLY and FYNNEI. The CDR3 runs to 19 residues. The V segment lost 4 bases and the J segment 7 bases; nucleotides outside the gene matches: 14. The CDR3 here is CASSGRTSGRAGNNNEQFF. The DNA of the CDR3 is TGTGCCAGCAGTGGTAGGACTAGCGGGAGGGCCGGCAATAATAATGAGCAGTTCTTC.

In its sample, this clonotype was seen a few times. The J gene is TRBJ2-1, the V gene TRBV10-3; D gene uncertain. CDR1 is ENHRY, CDR2 SYGVKD, per germline. Trimming shortened V by 11 bases and J by 7 bases, and 15 bases separated the two germline ends. The length of the CDR3 is 12 residues. The CDR3 sequence is CAAARPGNEQFF. In DNA form, the CDR3 reads TGTGCCGCGGCACGCCCGGGTAATGAGCAGTTCTTC.

This clonotype was detected ten times or more. The chain links TRBV4-3 to TRBJ2-7; TRBD1 matches at 9 bases. V dropped 4 bases and J dropped 5; count of bases not matched to a gene: 3. The CDR3 is made up of 13 amino acids. Per the germline V gene, CDR1 is LGHNA and CDR2 is YSLEER. DNA of the CDR3: TGCGCCAGCAGCCCCCGGACAGGGGACGAGCAGTACTTC. This encodes CASSPRTGDEQYF.

V and J are TRBV20-1 and TRBJ2-3, with D perhaps being TRBD1 or TRBD2 (5 bases each). V was cut by 5 bases and J by 9 bases, with 27 bases left in between. Germline CDR1 reads DFQATT; CDR2 reads SNEGSKA (reference sequence). The CDR3 runs 16 residues. Written as DNA, the CDR3 is TGCAGTGCTCCCAGCGGTGGGGCAGTCCGTTCGGGAACGCAGTATTTT. This encodes CSAPSGGAVRSGTQYF.

The gene calls are TRBV28 and TRBJ2-7; TRBD2 agrees at 12 bases. This CDR3 has 17 residues. Germline CDR1 and CDR2: MDHEN and SYDVKM. J gave up 2 bases and V 3 bases, and 8 bases lay outside the gene matches. In nucleotides, the CDR3 is TGTGCCAGCAGTTTTTCGAGGACTAGCGGGGATACCTACGAGCAGTACTTC. It translates to CASSFSRTSGDTYEQYF.

This clonotype occurred a few times. This chain joins TRBV4-3 and TRBJ2-7, with TRBD2 as a possible D gene (6 bases). The CDR3 loop spans 15 amino acids. V was cut by 4 bases and J by 2 bases, with 15 bases left in between. Germline V gene sequence: CDR1 LGHNA, CDR2 YSLEER. CDR3 sequence reads: CASSRSGSGPYEQYF. In nucleotides, the CDR3 is TGCGCCAGCAGCCGAAGCGGGTCTGGACCCTACGAGCAGTACTTC.

In its sample, this clonotype was seen a few times. This chain connects TRBV5-6 to TRBJ2-6; D gene uncertain. Germline V gene sequence: CDR1 SGHDT, CDR2 YYEEEE. V lost 6 bases to trimming and J lost 2 bases, with 9 bases between them. The length of the CDR3 is 14 residues. CDR3 DNA: TGTGCCAGCATCAAAGTCCCTGGGGCCAACGTCCTGACTTTC. It encodes CASIKVPGANVLTF.

There are a few counts of this clonotype. This chain connects TRBV5-1 to TRBJ2-7; TRBD1 aligns across 12 bases. Looked up from germline, CDR1 is SGHRS and CDR2 is YFSETQ. This CDR3 is built from 15 residues. Trimming cost V 2 bases and J 5 bases; bases outside gene matches: 5. CDR3 DNA sequence: TGCGCCAGCAGCTTTAGGGACAGGGGGCTCCACGAGCAGTACTTC. It specifies CASSFRDRGLHEQYF.

V is TRBV7-9 and J is TRBJ2-1; 11 bases map to TRBD2. The CDR3 loop spans 13 amino acids. Germline V gene data show CDR1 as SEHNR and CDR2 as FQNEAQ (reference sequence). V lost 5 bases and J lost 10; bases outside the gene matches: 4. In nucleotides, the CDR3 is TGTGCCAGCAGCCTCCCTAGCGGGAGGGAGCAGTTCTTC. It encodes CASSLPSGREQFF.

This clonotype has a handful of counts. The J gene is TRBJ2-5, the V gene TRBV7-2; D unresolved. The CDR3 is made up of 15 amino acids. The germline V gene encodes CDR1 SGHTA and CDR2 FQGNSA. Trimming removed 1 base at V and 2 bases at J, with 11 bases between. The CDR3, as DNA: TGTGCCAGCAGCTTAGGGGCTTTGGGACAAGAGACCCAGTACTTC. It specifies CASSLGALGQETQYF. The entire variable domain, with the rest obtained from reference TRBV7-2 and TRBJ2-5, is as follows: GAGVSQSPSNKVTEKGKDVELRCDPISGHTALYWYRQSLGQGLEFLIYFQGNSAPDKSGLPSDRFSAERTGGSVSTLTIQRTQQEDSAVYLCASSLGALGQETQYFGPGTRLLVL.

The genes are TRBV20-1 and TRBJ2-2; D is undetermined. Trimming pared 3 bases from V and 3 bases from J, leaving 8 bases between. The CDR3 contains 13 residues. Germline V gene lookup returns CDR1 DFQATT and CDR2 SNEGSKA (reference sequence). CDR3 amino acids: CSASRADTGELFF. CDR3 in DNA: TGCAGTGCTAGCCGGGCGGACACCGGGGAGCTGTTTTTT.

The chain links TRBV6-5 to TRBJ1-2; no firm D call. CDR1 and CDR2 from the germline V gene are MNHEY and SVGAGI. The CDR3 consists of 13 residues. Trimming removed 3 bases at V and 8 bases at J, with 13 bases between. The CDR3 sequence: CASSYSPQLGYTF. In DNA form, the CDR3 reads TGTGCCAGCAGTTATTCCCCACAACTGGGCTACACCTTC.

This clonotype appeared a few times. The rearrangement joins TRBV9 to TRBJ2-7, with TRBD2 matching over 7 bases. Losses at the gene ends were 3 bases for V and 6 bases for J; bases not matched to a gene: 12. Germline CDR1 and CDR2: SGDLS and YYNGEE. CDR3 length: 15 residues. The CDR3 DNA reads TGTGCCAGCAGCGAAGGAACTAGCGTTACCTCCGAGCAGTACTTC. It yields the protein CASSEGTSVTSEQYF.

The chain has TRBV7-2 and TRBJ2-1; D remains ambiguous. The CDR3 is 13 residues long. Germline-derived CDR1 and CDR2 are SGHTA and FQGNSA. V gave up 2 bases and J gave up 5 bases, with 7 bases separating them. CDR3 sequence: CASSLSFHNEQFF. The DNA of the CDR3 is TGTGCCAGCAGCTTAAGCTTCCACAATGAGCAGTTCTTC.

A few counts support this clonotype. The chain uses TRBV20-1 and TRBJ2-7; possible D gene TRBD1, 6 bases. The CDR3 contains 15 residues. The V gene lost 0 bases and the J gene lost 0 bases, with 12 bases spanning the gap. Germline CDR1 DFQATT, CDR2 SNEGSKA (reference sequence). The CDR3 here is CSARDGGRGSYEQYF. DNA for the CDR3: TGCAGTGCTAGAGATGGGGGCAGGGGCTCCTACGAGCAGTACTTC.

This clonotype was seen only a few times. At one end the junction does not follow the germline gene, possibly because of a read error. J is TRBJ2-5 and V is TRBV7-2; 11 nucleotides align to TRBD2. Per the germline V gene, CDR1 is SGHTA and CDR2 is FQGNSA. The CDR3 runs 14 residues. This chain's CDR3 is CASSIAGGQKTQYF. The CDR3 bases are TGTGCCAGCAGCATAGCGGGAGGGCAGAAGACCCAGTACTTC.

This clonotype appeared a few times. The J gene is TRBJ2-5, the V gene TRBV7-2; TRBD2 aligns across 7 bases. From germline, CDR1 is SGHTA and CDR2 FQGNSA. The CDR3 totals 15 residues. V lost 5 bases and J lost 5; bases outside the gene matches: 11. CDR3 amino acids: CASSAGGSLGETQYF. Written as DNA, the CDR3 is TGTGCCAGCAGCGCAGGCGGGAGCCTGGGGGAGACCCAGTACTTC.

The chain combines TRBV7-2 with TRBJ2-1; D gene ambiguous. Germline V gene data show CDR1 as SGHTA and CDR2 as FQGNSA. V lost 4 bases to trimming and J lost 3 bases, with 19 bases between them. This CDR3 has 17 residues. The CDR3 DNA follows: TGTGCCAGCAGCTCTCCCACCGGGTCCAACGTCTACAATGAGCAGTTCTTC. This translates into CASSSPTGSNVYNEQFF.

The chain has TRBV7-8 and TRBJ2-1; 8 nucleotides align to TRBD2. The length of the CDR3 is 15 residues. Germline V gives CDR1 SGHVS, CDR2 FQNEAQ. Trimming at V came to 4 bases and at J to 1 base, leaving 3 bases not matched to a gene. The CDR3 DNA reads as TGTGCCAGCAGCTACCCGGGGGGGTCCTACAATGAGCAGTTCTTC. This gives the protein CASSYPGGSYNEQFF.

This clonotype was found a few times. The chain is built from TRBV4-2 and TRBJ2-1, with a weak D call TRBD2 (7 bases). CDR1 and CDR2 (germline): LGHNA, YNFKEQ. There are 13 residues in the CDR3. The ends were cut back, 7 bases at V and 7 bases at J, with 14 bases in the middle. The CDR3 sequence: CASNRGGENEQFF. The CDR3 nucleotides read TGTGCCAGCAATCGAGGGGGGGAAAATGAGCAGTTCTTC.

This chain uses TRBV20-1 with TRBJ2-5, with 7 bases aligning to TRBD2. CDR1 is DFQATT, CDR2 SNEGSKA, per germline (reference sequence). V dropped 6 bases and J dropped 4; count of bases not matched to a gene: 5. The CDR3 is made up of 12 amino acids. As DNA, the CDR3 is TGCAGTGCGTGGACTAGAGGAGAGACCCAGTACTTC. Translating it yields CSAWTRGETQYF.

This clonotype has just a few counts. The chain recombines TRBV6-1 with TRBJ2-3, with TRBD2 identical over 12 bases. This CDR3 region has 16 residues. CDR1 and CDR2 from the germline V gene are MNHNS and SASEGT. With V trimmed by 6 bases and J by 5 bases, 9 bases remained unmatched. CDR3 in amino acids: CASRPGTSGRIDTQYF. Written as DNA, the CDR3 is TGTGCCAGCAGACCCGGGACTAGCGGGCGGATAGATACGCAGTATTTT.

This chain connects TRBV20-1 to TRBJ2-5; 9 bases match TRBD1. The CDR3 runs 14 residues. Germline CDR1 reads DFQATT; CDR2 reads SNEGSKA (reference sequence). V was pared by 6 bases and J by 9 bases, with 14 bases of the junction left unmatched. CDR3 nucleotide sequence: TGCAGTGCCCTCTGGAAGACAGGGGGTATGGCCCAGTACTTC. Its protein is CSALWKTGGMAQYF.